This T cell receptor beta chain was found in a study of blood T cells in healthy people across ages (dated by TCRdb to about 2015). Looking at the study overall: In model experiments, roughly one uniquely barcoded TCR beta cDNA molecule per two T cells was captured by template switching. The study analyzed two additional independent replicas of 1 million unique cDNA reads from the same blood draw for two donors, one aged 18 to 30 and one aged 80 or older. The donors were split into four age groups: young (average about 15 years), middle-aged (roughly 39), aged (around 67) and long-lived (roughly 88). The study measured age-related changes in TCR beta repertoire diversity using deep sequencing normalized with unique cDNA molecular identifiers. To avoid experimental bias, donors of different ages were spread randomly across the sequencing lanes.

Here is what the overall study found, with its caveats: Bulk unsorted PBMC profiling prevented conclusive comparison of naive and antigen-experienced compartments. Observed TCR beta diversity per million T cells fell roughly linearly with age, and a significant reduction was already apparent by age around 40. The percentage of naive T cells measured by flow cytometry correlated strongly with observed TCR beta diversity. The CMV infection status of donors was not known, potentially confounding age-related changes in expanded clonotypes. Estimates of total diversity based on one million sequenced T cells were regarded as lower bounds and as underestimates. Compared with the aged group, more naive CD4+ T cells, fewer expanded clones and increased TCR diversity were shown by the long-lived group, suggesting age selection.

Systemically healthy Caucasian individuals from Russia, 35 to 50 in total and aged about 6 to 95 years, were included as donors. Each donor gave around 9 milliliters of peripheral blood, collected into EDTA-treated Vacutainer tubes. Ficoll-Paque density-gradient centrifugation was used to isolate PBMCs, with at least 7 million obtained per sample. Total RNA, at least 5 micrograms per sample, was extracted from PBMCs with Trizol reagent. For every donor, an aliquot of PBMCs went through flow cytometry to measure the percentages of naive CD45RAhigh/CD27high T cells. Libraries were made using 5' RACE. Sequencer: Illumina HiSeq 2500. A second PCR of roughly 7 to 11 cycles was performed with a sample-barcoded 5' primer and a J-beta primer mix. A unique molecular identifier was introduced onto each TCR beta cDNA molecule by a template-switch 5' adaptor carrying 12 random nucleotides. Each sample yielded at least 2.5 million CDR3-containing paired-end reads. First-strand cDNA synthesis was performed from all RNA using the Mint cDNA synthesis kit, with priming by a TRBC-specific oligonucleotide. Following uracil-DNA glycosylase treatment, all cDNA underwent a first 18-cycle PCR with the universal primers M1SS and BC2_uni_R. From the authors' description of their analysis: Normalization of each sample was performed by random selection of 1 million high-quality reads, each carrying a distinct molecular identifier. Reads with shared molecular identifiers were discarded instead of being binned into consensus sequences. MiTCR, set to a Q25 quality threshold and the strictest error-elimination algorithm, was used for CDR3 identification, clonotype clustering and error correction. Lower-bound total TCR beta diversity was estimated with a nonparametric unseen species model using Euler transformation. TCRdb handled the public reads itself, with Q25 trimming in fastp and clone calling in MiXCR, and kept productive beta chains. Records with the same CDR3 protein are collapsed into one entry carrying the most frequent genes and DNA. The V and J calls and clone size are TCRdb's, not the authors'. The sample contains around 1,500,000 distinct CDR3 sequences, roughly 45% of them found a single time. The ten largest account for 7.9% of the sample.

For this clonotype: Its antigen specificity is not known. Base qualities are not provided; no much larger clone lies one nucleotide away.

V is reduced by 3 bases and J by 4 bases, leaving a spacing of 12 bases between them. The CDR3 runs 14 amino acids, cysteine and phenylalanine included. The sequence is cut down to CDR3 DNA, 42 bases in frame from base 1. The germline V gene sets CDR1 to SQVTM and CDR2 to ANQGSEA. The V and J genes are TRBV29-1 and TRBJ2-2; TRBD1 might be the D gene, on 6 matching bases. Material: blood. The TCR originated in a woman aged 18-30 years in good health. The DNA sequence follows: TGCAGCGTTGACCAGGGGCCCGGCACCGGGGAGCTGTTTTTT. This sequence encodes CSVDQGPGTGELFF.